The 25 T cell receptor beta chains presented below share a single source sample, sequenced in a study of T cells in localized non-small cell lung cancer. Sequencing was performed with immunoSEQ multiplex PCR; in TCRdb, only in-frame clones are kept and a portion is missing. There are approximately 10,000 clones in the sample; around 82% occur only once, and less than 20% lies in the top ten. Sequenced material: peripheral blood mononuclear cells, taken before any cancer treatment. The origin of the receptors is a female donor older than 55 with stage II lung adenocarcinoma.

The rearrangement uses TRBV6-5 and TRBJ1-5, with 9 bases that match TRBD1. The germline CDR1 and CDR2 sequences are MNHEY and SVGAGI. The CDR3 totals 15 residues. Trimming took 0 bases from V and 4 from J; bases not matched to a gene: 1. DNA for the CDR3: TGTGCCAGCAGTTACTCGGGGACAGGGAATCAGCCCCAGCATTTT. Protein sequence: CASSYSGTGNQPQHF.

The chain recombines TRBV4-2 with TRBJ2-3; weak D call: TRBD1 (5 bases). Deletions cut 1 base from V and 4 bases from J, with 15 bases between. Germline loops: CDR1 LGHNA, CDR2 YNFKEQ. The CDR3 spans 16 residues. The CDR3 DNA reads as TGTGCCAGCAGCCAAGTGGAAGGGGCGCGCGCAGATACGCAGTATTTT. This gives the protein CASSQVEGARADTQYF.

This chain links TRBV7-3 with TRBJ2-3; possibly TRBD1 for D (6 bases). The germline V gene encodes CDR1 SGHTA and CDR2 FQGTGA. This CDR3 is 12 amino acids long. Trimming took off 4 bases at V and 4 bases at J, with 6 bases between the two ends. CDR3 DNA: TGTGCCAGCAGCTCAGGGGCAGATACGCAGTATTTT. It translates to CASSSGADTQYF. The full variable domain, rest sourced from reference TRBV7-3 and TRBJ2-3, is GAGVSQTPSNKVTEKGKYVELRCDPISGHTALYWYRQSLGQGPEFLIYFQGTGAADDSGLPNDRFFAVRPEGSVSTLKIQRTERGDSAVYLCASSSGADTQYFGPGTRLTVL.

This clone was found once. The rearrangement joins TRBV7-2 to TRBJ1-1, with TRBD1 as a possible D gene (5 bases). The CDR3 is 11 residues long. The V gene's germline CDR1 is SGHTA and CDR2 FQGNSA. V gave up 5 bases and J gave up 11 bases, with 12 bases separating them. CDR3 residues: CASSRAGNAFF. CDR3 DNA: TGTGCCAGCAGCCGGGCAGGGAATGCTTTCTTT.

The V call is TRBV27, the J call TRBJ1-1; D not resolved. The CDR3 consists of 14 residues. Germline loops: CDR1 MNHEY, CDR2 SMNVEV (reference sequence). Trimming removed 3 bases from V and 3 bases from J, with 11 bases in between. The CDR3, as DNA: TGTGCCAGCAGTTTGGGGAATTCGGACACTGAAGCTTTCTTT. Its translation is CASSLGNSDTEAFF.

CDR3 bases: TGTGCCAGCAGCCCAATACCGGGACAGGGCTACGAGCAGTACTTC. Translated, it gives CASSPIPGQGYEQYF. The chain links TRBV5-6 to TRBJ2-7; TRBD1 matches 9 bases. The CDR3 has 15 amino acids. With 4 bases clipped from V and 3 bases from J, the junction kept 8 bases outside the gene matches. Germline lookup yields CDR1 SGHDT and CDR2 YYEEEE. The full variable domain, its missing parts supplied by reference TRBV5-6 and TRBJ2-7, is DAGVTQSPTHLIKTRGQQVTLRCSPKSGHDTVSWYQQALGQGPQFIFQYYEEEERQRGNFPDRFSGHQFPNYSSELNVNALLLGDSALYLCASSPIPGQGYEQYFGPGTRLTVT.

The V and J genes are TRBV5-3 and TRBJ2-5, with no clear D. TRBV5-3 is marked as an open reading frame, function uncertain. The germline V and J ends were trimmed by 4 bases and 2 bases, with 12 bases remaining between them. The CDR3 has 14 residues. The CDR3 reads CARSPPHGQETQYF. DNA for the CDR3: TGTGCCAGAAGCCCCCCGCACGGACAAGAGACCCAGTACTTC.

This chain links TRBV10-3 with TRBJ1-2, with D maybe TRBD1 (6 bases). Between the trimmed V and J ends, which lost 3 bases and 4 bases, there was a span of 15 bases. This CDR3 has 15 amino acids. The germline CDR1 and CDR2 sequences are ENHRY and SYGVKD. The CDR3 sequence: CAISDAPGHSYGYTF. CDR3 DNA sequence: TGTGCCATCAGTGACGCACCGGGACACTCCTATGGCTACACCTTC.

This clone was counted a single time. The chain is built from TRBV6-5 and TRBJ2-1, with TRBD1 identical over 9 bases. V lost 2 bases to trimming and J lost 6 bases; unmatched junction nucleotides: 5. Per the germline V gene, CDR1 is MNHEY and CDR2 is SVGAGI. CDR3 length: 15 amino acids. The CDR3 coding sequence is TGTGCCAGCAGTTACGGGACAGGGATGGTCAATGAGCAGTTCTTC. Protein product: CASSYGTGMVNEQFF.

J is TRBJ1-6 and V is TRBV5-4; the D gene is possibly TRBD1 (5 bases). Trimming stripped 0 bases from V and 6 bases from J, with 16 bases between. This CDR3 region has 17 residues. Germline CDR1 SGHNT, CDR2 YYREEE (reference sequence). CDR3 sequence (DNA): TGTGCCAGCAGCTTGGTGGTGGGGGGGGTCGGTAATTCACCCCTCCACTTT. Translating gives CASSLVVGGVGNSPLHF.

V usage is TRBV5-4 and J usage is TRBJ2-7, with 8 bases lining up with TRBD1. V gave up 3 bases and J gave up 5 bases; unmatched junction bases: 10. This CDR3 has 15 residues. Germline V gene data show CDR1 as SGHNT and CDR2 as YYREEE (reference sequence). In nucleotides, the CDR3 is TGTGCCAGCAGCTGGGGACAGGACTCCTACAACGAGCAGTACTTC. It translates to CASSWGQDSYNEQYF.

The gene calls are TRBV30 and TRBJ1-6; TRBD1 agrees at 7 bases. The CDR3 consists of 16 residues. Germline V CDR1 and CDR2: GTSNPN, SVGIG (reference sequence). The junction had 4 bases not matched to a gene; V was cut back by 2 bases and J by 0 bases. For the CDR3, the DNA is TGTGCCTGGAGTTTGGGACAGAGCTCCTATAATTCACCCCTCCACTTT. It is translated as CAWSLGQSSYNSPLHF.

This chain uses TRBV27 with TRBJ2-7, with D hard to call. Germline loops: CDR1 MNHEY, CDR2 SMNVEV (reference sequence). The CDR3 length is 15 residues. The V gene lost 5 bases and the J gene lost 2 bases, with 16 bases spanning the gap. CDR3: CASSPREPRTYEQYF. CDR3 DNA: TGTGCCAGCAGTCCCCGTGAGCCTAGGACCTACGAGCAGTACTTC.

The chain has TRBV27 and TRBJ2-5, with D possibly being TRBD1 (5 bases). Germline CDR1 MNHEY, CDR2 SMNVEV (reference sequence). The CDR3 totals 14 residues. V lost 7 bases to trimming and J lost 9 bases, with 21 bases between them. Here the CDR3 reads CASNPGVGLGPQYF. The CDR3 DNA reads TGTGCCAGCAACCCAGGCGTGGGATTGGGGCCCCAGTACTTC.

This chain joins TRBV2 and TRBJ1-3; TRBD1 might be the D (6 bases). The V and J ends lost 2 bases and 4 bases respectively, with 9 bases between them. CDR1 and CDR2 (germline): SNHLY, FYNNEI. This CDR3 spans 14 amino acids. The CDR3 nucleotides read TGTGCCAGCAGTGAAAGGACAGCAGGAAACACCATATATTTT. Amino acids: CASSERTAGNTIYF.

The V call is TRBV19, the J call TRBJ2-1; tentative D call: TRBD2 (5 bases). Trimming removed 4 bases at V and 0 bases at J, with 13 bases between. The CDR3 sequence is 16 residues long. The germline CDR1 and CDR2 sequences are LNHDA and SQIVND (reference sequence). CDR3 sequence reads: CASSKYGGNSYNEQFF. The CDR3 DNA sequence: TGTGCCAGTAGTAAATACGGAGGTAACTCCTACAATGAGCAGTTCTTC.

Written as DNA, the CDR3 is TGTGCCAGCAGCTCCGGGTGGAGCCTCGGGGCGCAGTATTTT. The encoded protein is CASSSGWSLGAQYF. V and J are TRBV11-2 and TRBJ2-3; D may be TRBD2 (5 bases). Trimming took off 4 bases at V and 10 bases at J, with 18 bases between the two ends. In germline, CDR1 is SGHAT, CDR2 FQNNGV. The CDR3 has 14 amino acids.

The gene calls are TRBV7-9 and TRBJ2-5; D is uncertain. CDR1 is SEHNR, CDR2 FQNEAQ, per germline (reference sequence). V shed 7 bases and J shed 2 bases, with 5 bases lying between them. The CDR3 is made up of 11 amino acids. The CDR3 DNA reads TGTGCCAGCACCGTTCAAGAGACCCAGTACTTC. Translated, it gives CASTVQETQYF.

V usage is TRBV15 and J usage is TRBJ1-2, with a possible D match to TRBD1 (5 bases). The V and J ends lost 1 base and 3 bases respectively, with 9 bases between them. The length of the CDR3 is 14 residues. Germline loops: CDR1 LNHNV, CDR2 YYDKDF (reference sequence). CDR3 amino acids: CATSRGGEDYGYTF. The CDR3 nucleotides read TGTGCCACCAGCAGAGGGGGGGAGGACTATGGCTACACCTTC.

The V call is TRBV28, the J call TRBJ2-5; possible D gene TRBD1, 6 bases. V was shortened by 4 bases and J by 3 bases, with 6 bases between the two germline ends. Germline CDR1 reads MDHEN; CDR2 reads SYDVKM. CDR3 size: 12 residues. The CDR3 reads CASSWTEETQYF. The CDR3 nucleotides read TGTGCCAGCAGTTGGACAGAAGAGACCCAGTACTTC.

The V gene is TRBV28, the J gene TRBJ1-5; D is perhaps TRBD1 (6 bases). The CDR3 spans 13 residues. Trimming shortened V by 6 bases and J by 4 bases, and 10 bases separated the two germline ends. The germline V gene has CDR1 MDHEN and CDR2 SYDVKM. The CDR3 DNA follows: TGTGCCAGCAGACGAGGACAGAATCAGCCCCAGCATTTT. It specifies CASRRGQNQPQHF.

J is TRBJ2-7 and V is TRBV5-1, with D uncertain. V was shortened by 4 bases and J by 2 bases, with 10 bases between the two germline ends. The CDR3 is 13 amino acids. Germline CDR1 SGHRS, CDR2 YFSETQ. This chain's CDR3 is CASSPRGPYEQYF. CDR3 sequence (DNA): TGCGCCAGCAGCCCCCGTGGACCCTACGAGCAGTACTTC.

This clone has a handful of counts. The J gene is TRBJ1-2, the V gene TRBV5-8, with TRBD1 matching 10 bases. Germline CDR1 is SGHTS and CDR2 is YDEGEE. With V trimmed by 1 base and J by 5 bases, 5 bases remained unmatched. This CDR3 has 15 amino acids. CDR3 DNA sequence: TGTGCCAGCAGCTTGACGGGACAGGGGTATTATGGCTACACCTTC. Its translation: CASSLTGQGYYGYTF.

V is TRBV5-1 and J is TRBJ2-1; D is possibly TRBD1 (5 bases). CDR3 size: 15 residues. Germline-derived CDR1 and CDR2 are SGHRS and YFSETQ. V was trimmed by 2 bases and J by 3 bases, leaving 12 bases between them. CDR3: CASSFREGRYNEQFF. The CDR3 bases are TGCGCCAGCAGCTTCAGGGAAGGCCGCTACAATGAGCAGTTCTTC.

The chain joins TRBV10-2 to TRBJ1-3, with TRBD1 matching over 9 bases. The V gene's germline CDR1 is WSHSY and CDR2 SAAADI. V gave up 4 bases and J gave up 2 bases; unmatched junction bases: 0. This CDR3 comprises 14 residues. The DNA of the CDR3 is TGCGCCAGCAGTGGGACAGGGGCTGGAAACACCATATATTTT. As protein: CASSGTGAGNTIYF.